A single sample gave rise to the 26 T cell receptor beta chains below, sequenced in a study of beta chain features in type 1 diabetes (dated by TCRdb to the late 2010s). The method behind the library was the immunoSEQ multiplex PCR assay. All of the isolated RNA was reverse transcribed with the High Capacity cDNA Reverse Transcription Kit, so expressed TCRB transcripts were sequenced. TCRdb obtained this table from immuneACCESS and retained in-frame rearrangements with V and J assigned. These tables miss some clones; where compared with another copy, unresolved V genes account for less than half of the shortfall, and the remainder is unexplained. The sample table contains 600,000 to 700,000 clones; only one count was recorded for around 12% of them. Together, the top ten hold more than 0.1% of the sample. Antigens for these TCRs are unknown. Broader findings and caveats from the paper: In all four CD4+ subsets, TCRB CDR3 length was moderately but significantly shorter in type 1 diabetes patients.

The sequenced material came from naive CD4+ T cells from blood. This sample's cell subset or site label indicates: true naive CD4+ T cells. The receptors shown here come from a man in his thirties or forties with type 1 diabetes.

This chain uses TRBV5-6 with TRBJ2-5, with TRBD2 as a possible D gene (6 bases). Trimming left V 0 bases short and J 4 bases short, with 22 bases between. Germline V CDR1 and CDR2: SGHDT, YYEEEE. The CDR3 runs 18 residues. The CDR3 nucleotides are TGTGCCAGCAGCTTGGTCTCGTACGGGGGTGGAATTTTAGAGACCCAGTACTTC. Its protein is CASSLVSYGGGILETQYF. Full variable domain (rest looked up from reference TRBV5-6 and TRBJ2-5): DAGVTQSPTHLIKTRGQQVTLRCSPKSGHDTVSWYQQALGQGPQFIFQYYEEEERQRGNFPDRFSGHQFPNYSSELNVNALLLGDSALYLCASSLVSYGGGILETQYFGPGTRLLVL.

The rearrangement links TRBV28 to TRBJ2-7; 9 bases are a match to TRBD1. CDR1 is MDHEN and CDR2 is SYDVKM in the germline V gene. The junction had 13 bases not matched to a gene; V was cut back by 8 bases and J by 5 bases. The CDR3 loop spans 15 amino acids. The DNA for the CDR3 is TGTGCCAGCTCTCTAGGAGGGACAGGGTCCAACGAGCAGTACTTC. It translates to CASSLGGTGSNEQYF.

This clone has just a few counts. The V call is TRBV28, the J call TRBJ2-7; D remains unclear. This CDR3 region has 13 residues. V lost 6 bases, J lost 3 bases, and 12 bases lay in between. Germline V gives CDR1 MDHEN, CDR2 SYDVKM. The CDR3 bases are TGTGCCAGCAGCGTCCAATCAATCTACGAGCAGTACTTC. It encodes CASSVQSIYEQYF.

The rearrangement joins TRBV5-1 to TRBJ2-1; D gene unclear. The CDR3 is 11 residues long. CDR1 and CDR2 from the germline V gene are SGHRS and YFSETQ. V was clipped by 3 bases and J by 9 bases, with 7 bases between them. The CDR3 nucleotides are TGCGCCAGCAGCTGGGATGGTGAGCAGTTCTTC. Protein: CASSWDGEQFF.

This clone has just a few counts. V gene TRBV19 combines with J gene TRBJ2-3, with 9 bases aligning to TRBD1. CDR1 is LNHDA and CDR2 is SQIVND in the germline V gene (reference sequence). The CDR3 runs to 16 residues. V trimming: 5 bases; J trimming: 6 bases; junction bases outside the gene matches: 12. The chain's CDR3 is CASSFYPGQGADTQYF. In nucleotides, the CDR3 is TGTGCCAGTAGTTTCTATCCGGGACAGGGTGCCGATACGCAGTATTTT.

The genes are TRBV11-3 and TRBJ1-2; D is unresolved. Trimming cost V 0 bases and J 2 bases, with 7 bases left between them. Germline CDR1 is SGHNT and CDR2 is YENEEA. The CDR3 has 14 residues. For the CDR3, the DNA is TGTGCCAGCAGCTTAGATAACCAGAACTATGGCTACACCTTC. Protein: CASSLDNQNYGYTF.

This clone was observed a handful of times. This chain connects TRBV12-5 to TRBJ2-3, with 8 bases lining up with TRBD2. CDR1 and CDR2 from the germline V gene are LGHNT and FRNRAP. Trimming cost V 4 bases and J 0 bases; bases outside gene matches: 6. There are 16 residues in the CDR3. The CDR3 nucleotides are TGTGCTAGTGGTTACCGGACTAGCACCAGCACAGATACGCAGTATTTT. Translation gives CASGYRTSTSTDTQYF.

CDR3 DNA sequence: TGTGCCATCAGTGAGGACAGCGGAGATACGCAGTATTTT. Protein product: CAISEDSGDTQYF. The genes are TRBV10-3 and TRBJ2-3; D is perhaps TRBD1 or TRBD2 (5 bases each). This CDR3 comprises 13 residues. CDR1 and CDR2 from the germline V gene are ENHRY and SYGVKD. Trimming removed 2 bases from V and 5 bases from J, with 8 bases in between.

The chain has TRBV18 and TRBJ1-1; D uncertain. Germline-derived CDR1 and CDR2 are KGHSH and LQKENI. With 1 base removed from V and 5 bases from J, the gap between germline ends came to 5 bases. This CDR3 comprises 12 residues. The CDR3 bases are TGTGCCAGCTCACCACTGGAGACTGAAGCTTTCTTT. It is translated as CASSPLETEAFF.

This clone has more than one count but fewer than ten. Other DNA sequences within the sample encode an identical CDR3. The genes are TRBV18 and TRBJ2-5; no firm D call. The CDR3 extends over 12 amino acids. Germline CDR1 and CDR2: KGHSH and LQKENI. Trimming removed 0 bases from V and 3 bases from J, with 2 bases in between. The CDR3 region has the DNA TGTGCCAGCTCACCACCCGAAGAGACCCAGTACTTC. Translating it yields CASSPPEETQYF. The full variable domain, with the rest looked up from reference TRBV18 and TRBJ2-5, is NAGVMQNPRHLVRRRGQEARLRCSPMKGHSHVYWYRQLPEEGLKFMVYLQKENIIDESGMPKERFSAEFPKEGPSILRIQQVVRGDSAAYFCASSPPEETQYFGPGTRLLVL.

This clone was observed a few times. CDR3 DNA: TGTGCCAGCAGCTTGGACTTCGGCTCTGGAAACACCATATATTTT. Amino acid sequence: CASSLDFGSGNTIYF. The chain employs TRBV7-2 and TRBJ1-3, with D unclear. There are 15 residues in the CDR3. V lost 3 bases and J lost 0, with 9 bases in between. Germline V gene lookup returns CDR1 SGHTA and CDR2 FQGNSA.

This clone came up a few times. The junction does not match germline at one end; this may be a read error. The V and J genes are TRBV2 and TRBJ2-7; maybe TRBD2 (5 bases). The CDR3 sequence is 12 residues long. The germline gives CDR1 SNHLY, CDR2 FYNNEI. CDR3: CASSEGGIGPPF. CDR3 nucleotide sequence: TGTGCCAGCAGTGAAGGAGGGATTGGGCCCCCCTTC. The variable domain in full, with the rest retrieved from reference TRBV2 and TRBJ2-7, is EPEVTQTPSHQVTQMGQEVILRCVPISNHLYFYWYRQILGQKVEFLVSFYNNEISEKSEIFDDQFSVERPDGSNFTLKIRSTKLEDSAMYFCASSEGGIGPPFGPGTRLTVT.

This clone turned up a few times. The chain combines TRBV14 with TRBJ2-7; a weak D match, TRBD1 (5 bases). V lost 0 bases, J lost 1 base, and 19 bases lay in between. Per germline, CDR1 SGHDN and CDR2 FVKESK. The CDR3 is 18 residues long. CDR3 residues: CASSQEGLIGPGSYEQYF. For the CDR3, the DNA is TGTGCCAGCAGCCAAGAAGGTCTTATAGGCCCAGGGTCCTACGAGCAGTACTTC. The complete variable domain, with remaining parts taken from reference TRBV14 and TRBJ2-7, reads EAGVTQFPSHSVIEKGQTVTLRCDPISGHDNLYWYRRVMGKEIKFLLHFVKESKQDESGMPNNRFLAERTGGTYSTLKVQPAELEDSGVYFCASSQEGLIGPGSYEQYFGPGTRLTVT.

A few counts support this clone. This chain's CDR3 is CASTAQGLDTQYF. In nucleotides, the CDR3 is TGTGCCAGCACCGCCCAGGGTCTGGATACGCAGTATTTT. The V call is TRBV2, the J call TRBJ2-3, with a possible D match to TRBD1 (5 bases). The CDR3 contains 13 residues. With 7 bases removed from V and 6 bases from J, the gap between germline ends came to 14 bases. Germline-derived CDR1 and CDR2 are SNHLY and FYNNEI.

Turning to this clone: The identical CDR3 is also encoded by other nucleotide sequences in the sample. V usage is TRBV6-5 and J usage is TRBJ1-5, with D hard to call. V was clipped by 0 bases and J by 4 bases, with 10 bases between them. The V gene's germline CDR1 is MNHEY and CDR2 SVGAGI. The CDR3 runs 15 residues. As DNA, the CDR3 is TGTGCCAGCAGTTACTCGGGTCGAGGGAATCAGCCCCAGCATTTT. As protein: CASSYSGRGNQPQHF.

CDR3 in DNA: TGCAGCGTTGGGGCAGGGACTAGCAATCAGCCCCAGCATTTT. It is translated as CSVGAGTSNQPQHF. This rearrangement joins TRBV29-1 to TRBJ1-5, with D tentatively TRBD1 (5 bases). The germline V gene encodes CDR1 SQVTM and CDR2 ANQGSEA. Trimming shortened V by 4 bases and J by 0 bases, and 10 bases separated the two germline ends. The CDR3 extends over 14 amino acids.

This clone was detected a few times. The gene calls are TRBV5-4 and TRBJ2-1, with 9 bases identical to TRBD1. This CDR3 comprises 15 residues. The germline V gene encodes CDR1 SGHNT and CDR2 YYREEE (reference sequence). V lost 0 bases and J lost 4; bases outside the gene matches: 2. The CDR3 loop is CASSLDRGRYNEQFF. The CDR3 DNA reads as TGTGCCAGCAGCTTGGACAGGGGGCGGTACAATGAGCAGTTCTTC.

This chain uses TRBV30 with TRBJ2-3; D perhaps matches TRBD2 (6 bases). The ends were cut back, 3 bases at V and 3 bases at J, with 10 bases in the middle. This CDR3 is built from 13 residues. The germline V gene encodes CDR1 GTSNPN and CDR2 SVGIG (reference sequence). CDR3 sequence (DNA): TGTGCCTGGAGGGCTAGCGCTACAGATACGCAGTATTTT. This gives the protein CAWRASATDTQYF.

In this sample, this clone turned up a few times. J is TRBJ2-2 and V is TRBV6-5; 7 bases map to TRBD1. Germline assignment: CDR1 MNHEY and CDR2 SVGAGI. Trimming removed 2 bases from V and 0 bases from J; junction bases left unmatched: 3. The CDR3 has 16 residues. DNA for the CDR3: TGTGCCAGCAGTTACGGGACAGCCGCGAACACCGGGGAGCTGTTTTTT. Translation gives CASSYGTAANTGELFF.

In nucleotides, the CDR3 is TGCGCCAGCAGCCATGCCGGTGGTTCCTATAATTCACCCCTCCACTTT. It encodes CASSHAGGSYNSPLHF. The gene calls are TRBV4-3 and TRBJ1-6; D unresolved. This CDR3 has 16 amino acids. Germline V CDR1 and CDR2: LGHNA, YSLEER. V was cut by 3 bases and J by 1 base, with 10 bases left in between.

The rearrangement joins TRBV29-1 to TRBJ2-7; no reliable D call. The CDR3 contains 13 residues. V lost 5 bases, J lost 2 bases, and 13 bases lay in between. Germline lookup yields CDR1 SQVTM and CDR2 ANQGSEA. The CDR3 region is CSVQRESPYEQYF. The CDR3 DNA is TGCAGCGTTCAACGCGAGAGTCCCTACGAGCAGTACTTC.

There are a few counts of this clone. The chain is built from TRBV27 and TRBJ2-2; tentatively, D is TRBD1 (6 bases). CDR3 length: 14 residues. Trimming pared 4 bases from V and 6 bases from J, leaving 12 bases between. CDR1 is MNHEY and CDR2 is SMNVEV in the germline V gene (reference sequence). CDR3 nucleotide sequence: TGTGCCAGCAGTTCTACAGGGAGATCCGGGGAGCTGTTTTTT. Its protein product is CASSSTGRSGELFF.

This sequence joins TRBV9 and TRBJ2-5, with D tentatively TRBD2 (5 bases). This CDR3 is built from 16 residues. CDR1 and CDR2 (germline): SGDLS, YYNGEE. V was pared by 4 bases and J by 0 bases, with 16 bases between. The CDR3 DNA reads TGTGCCAGCAGCCCCGCCGAAGGACTGTACCAAGAGACCCAGTACTTC. This translates into CASSPAEGLYQETQYF.

The chain combines TRBV14 with TRBJ2-1; 10 bases map to TRBD1. Germline CDR1 reads SGHDN; CDR2 reads FVKESK. The CDR3 sequence is 16 residues long. V shed 3 bases and J 7 bases; nucleotides not matched to a gene: 9. CDR3 sequence reads: CASSQPGQGSWNEQFF. The DNA of the CDR3 is TGTGCCAGCAGCCAGCCGGGACAGGGGTCTTGGAATGAGCAGTTCTTC.

This clone was seen only a few times. The V and J genes are TRBV7-2 and TRBJ2-2; D is unclear. Germline CDR1 and CDR2: SGHTA and FQGNSA. V shed 5 bases and J shed 0 bases, with 10 bases lying between them. This CDR3 is 15 amino acids long. The CDR3 DNA follows: TGTGCCAGCAGCACGATTGGGACGAACACCGGGGAGCTGTTTTTT. Translating it yields CASSTIGTNTGELFF.

J is TRBJ2-7 and V is TRBV5-1; 7 bases align to TRBD1. With V trimmed by 2 bases and J by 6 bases, 8 bases remained unmatched. The CDR3 totals 14 residues. The germline CDR1 and CDR2 sequences are SGHRS and YFSETQ. This CDR3 is CASSFTQRQGEQYF. The CDR3 DNA reads TGCGCCAGCAGCTTTACCCAACGACAGGGCGAGCAGTACTTC.